The 23 T cell receptor beta chains in this list originate from one sample, sequenced in a study of shared clonotypes between healthy human individuals. Generated by immunoSEQ multiplex PCR, the TCRdb table keeps only in-frame clones and is missing some. Of roughly 660,000 clones listed, less than 95% were seen once; the top ten hold 30% to 40%. Sequencing was carried out using memory CD8+ T cells from PBMCs. Subset: CD45RO+ cells pooled with CCR7-negative TemRA cells. These receptors originate from a young man in good health. Some clones in this sample may be carry-over from other donors' samples.

A remark on this clone: Different DNA sequences within this sample yield the same CDR3. The chain has TRBV27 and TRBJ2-7; the D gene is possibly TRBD1 (6 bases). The CDR3 spans 14 residues. The V and J ends lost 5 bases and 1 base respectively, with 12 bases between them. The germline gives CDR1 MNHEY, CDR2 SMNVEV (reference sequence). In DNA, the CDR3 is TGTGCCAGCAGTCCCCGAACAGGGTCCTACGAGCAGTACTTC. It codes for CASSPRTGSYEQYF.

This clone has more than one count but fewer than ten. V usage is TRBV7-2 and J usage is TRBJ1-2; 7 positions agree with TRBD1. CDR1 and CDR2 from the germline V gene are SGHTA and FQGNSA. The CDR3 sequence is 14 residues long. V shed 4 bases, J shed 4 bases, and the junction held 6 bases outside the gene matches. The CDR3 loop reads CASSSRDRVYGYTF. DNA for the CDR3: TGTGCCAGCAGCTCACGCGACAGGGTCTATGGCTACACCTTC.

The V and J genes are TRBV11-2 and TRBJ2-1, with D unclear. Germline lookup yields CDR1 SGHAT and CDR2 FQNNGV. Between the trimmed V and J ends, which lost 2 bases and 1 base, there was a span of 12 bases. CDR3 length equals 16 residues. The CDR3 reads CASSLSAVWSYNEQFF. The DNA for the CDR3 is TGTGCCAGCAGCTTAAGCGCAGTATGGTCCTACAATGAGCAGTTCTTC.

The V gene is TRBV27, the J gene TRBJ2-7; D uncertain. Trimming pared 2 bases from V and 1 base from J, leaving 9 bases between. Germline V gene sequence: CDR1 MNHEY, CDR2 SMNVEV (reference sequence). The CDR3 loop spans 14 amino acids. CDR3 coding DNA: TGTGCCAGCAGTTTAGCGCCCGCTTCCTACGAGCAGTACTTC. This gives the protein CASSLAPASYEQYF.

This chain links TRBV28 with TRBJ1-2, with TRBD1 matching 10 bases. V shed 2 bases and J 2 bases; nucleotides not matched to a gene: 11. The germline V gene has CDR1 MDHEN and CDR2 SYDVKM. CDR3 size: 18 residues. CDR3 in amino acids: CASSLIPGQGRYNYGYTF. CDR3 DNA: TGTGCCAGCAGTTTAATCCCGGGACAGGGGCGATACAACTATGGCTACACCTTC.

The table lists this clone with a count of one. The genes are TRBV19 and TRBJ2-1; D remains unclear. The CDR3 spans 16 residues. The germline V gene encodes CDR1 LNHDA and CDR2 SQIVND (reference sequence). V was trimmed by 1 base and J by 0 bases, leaving 10 bases between them. DNA for the CDR3: TGTGCCAGTAGTATAGCTGGGAAGAGCTCCTACAATGAGCAGTTCTTC. Translating it yields CASSIAGKSSYNEQFF.

The chain recombines TRBV11-3 with TRBJ2-7, with D unclear. Per germline, CDR1 SGHNT and CDR2 YENEEA. This CDR3 is built from 14 residues. The germline V and J ends were trimmed by 5 bases and 0 bases, with 11 bases remaining between them. The CDR3 loop is CASSPDANSYEQYF. Written as DNA, the CDR3 is TGTGCCAGCAGCCCTGACGCCAACTCCTACGAGCAGTACTTC.

This chain connects TRBV15 to TRBJ2-1; D is possibly TRBD2 (6 bases). Trimming stripped 2 bases from V and 2 bases from J, with 10 bases between. The germline V gene encodes CDR1 LNHNV and CDR2 YYDKDF (reference sequence). The CDR3 loop spans 15 amino acids. The DNA of the CDR3 is TGTGCCACCAGCAGAACGACTAGTCCCTACAATGAGCAGTTCTTC. It codes for CATSRTTSPYNEQFF.

The table lists this clone with a count of one. The rearrangement uses TRBV28 and TRBJ2-7; either TRBD1 or TRBD2 may supply D (5 bases each). This CDR3 spans 15 amino acids. Germline V lookup: CDR1 MDHEN, CDR2 SYDVKM. The V gene lost 4 bases and the J gene lost 2 bases, with 15 bases spanning the gap. The CDR3 nucleotides read TGTGCCAGCAGTTCCCCCCGGGACCGAGCCTACGAGCAGTACTTC. Amino acid sequence: CASSSPRDRAYEQYF.

This sequence joins TRBV7-9 and TRBJ1-2; 7 nucleotides align to TRBD1. The CDR3 sequence is 15 residues long. V gave up 5 bases and J gave up 6 bases; unmatched junction bases: 12. Looked up from germline, CDR1 is SEHNR and CDR2 is FQNEAQ (reference sequence). This chain's CDR3 is CASSVSLQGMNGYTF. CDR3 coding DNA: TGTGCCAGCAGCGTATCGTTACAGGGGATGAATGGCTACACCTTC. Full variable domain (missing parts from reference TRBV7-9 and TRBJ1-2): DTGVSQNPRHKITKRGQNVTFRCDPISEHNRLYWYRQTLGQGPEFLTYFQNEAQLEKSRLLSDRFSAERPKGSFSTLEIQRTEQGDSAMYLCASSVSLQGMNGYTFGSGTRLTVV.

The chain is built from TRBV6-5 and TRBJ1-1; D uncertain. Germline lookup yields CDR1 MNHEY and CDR2 SVGAGI. Trimming removed 6 bases at V and 10 bases at J, with 15 bases between. This CDR3 is 12 amino acids long. In DNA form, the CDR3 reads TGTGCCAGCAGCCCGAACCTTAATTTAGCTTTCTTT. Residues: CASSPNLNLAFF.

This chain links TRBV7-9 with TRBJ2-2; D is undetermined. Germline-derived CDR1 and CDR2 are SEHNR and FQNEAQ (reference sequence). This CDR3 has 16 residues. Trimming removed 4 bases from V and 1 base from J, with 13 bases in between. CDR3 in DNA: TGTGCCAGCAGCTCCTCGGAAGGATGGAACACCGGGGAGCTGTTTTTT. Protein sequence: CASSSSEGWNTGELFF.

The J gene is TRBJ2-2, the V gene TRBV7-9; D is unresolved. V was cut by 3 bases and J by 5 bases, with 19 bases left in between. The CDR3 covers 17 residues. Germline lookup yields CDR1 SEHNR and CDR2 FQNEAQ (reference sequence). CDR3 residues: CASSFPAPLDETGELFF. The CDR3 DNA reads TGTGCCAGCAGCTTCCCTGCCCCCCTAGACGAAACCGGGGAGCTGTTTTTT.

This clone was detected a few times. The rearrangement uses TRBV28 and TRBJ2-7, with 10 positions matching TRBD1. Germline CDR1 and CDR2: MDHEN and SYDVKM. The CDR3 runs to 15 residues. V gave up 4 bases and J gave up 5 bases; unmatched junction bases: 8. Here the CDR3 reads CASSSAGQGFHEQYF. The CDR3 DNA reads TGTGCCAGCAGTTCCGCGGGACAGGGGTTCCACGAGCAGTACTTC. Combining the CDR3 with reference TRBV28 and TRBJ2-7 gives the whole variable domain DVKVTQSSRYLVKRTGEKVFLECVQDMDHENMFWYRQDPGLGLRLIYFSYDVKMKEKGDIPEGYSVSREKKERFSLILESASTNQTSMYLCASSSAGQGFHEQYFGPGTRLTVT.

This sequence joins TRBV11-2 and TRBJ2-1; possibly TRBD1 for D (5 bases). Germline V gene lookup returns CDR1 SGHAT and CDR2 FQNNGV. The V end lost 1 base, the J end lost 5 bases, and 9 bases lay between the germline ends. The CDR3 loop spans 14 amino acids. The CDR3 here is CASSLGGRNNEQFF. CDR3 DNA: TGTGCCAGCAGCTTAGGGGGCCGTAACAATGAGCAGTTCTTC.

The rearrangement uses TRBV9 and TRBJ2-7, with D uncertain. Germline assignment: CDR1 SGDLS and CDR2 YYNGEE. V shed 0 bases and J shed 2 bases, with 15 bases lying between them. The CDR3 extends over 16 amino acids. CDR3 sequence reads: CASSVEGRGPTYEQYF. CDR3 bases: TGTGCCAGCAGCGTAGAGGGTCGCGGACCGACCTACGAGCAGTACTTC.

The rearrangement joins TRBV19 to TRBJ1-2, with TRBD1 matching 7 bases. Trimming removed 5 bases from V and 7 bases from J; junction bases left unmatched: 16. Germline V gene lookup returns CDR1 LNHDA and CDR2 SQIVND (reference sequence). The CDR3 runs to 16 residues. The CDR3 is CASSSRPGQTVGGYTF. The CDR3 DNA reads as TGTGCCAGTAGTTCGCGCCCGGGACAGACTGTTGGTGGCTACACCTTC.

The chain carries TRBV30 and TRBJ2-7, with a tentative D call TRBD2 (6 bases). Trimming stripped 4 bases from V and 2 bases from J, with 15 bases between. This CDR3 is built from 14 residues. The germline CDR1 and CDR2 sequences are GTSNPN and SVGIG (reference sequence). Here the CDR3 DNA reads TGTGCCTGGACCCTAGGGGACTTCGCCTACGAGCAGTACTTC. This sequence encodes CAWTLGDFAYEQYF. The full variable domain, rest sourced from reference TRBV30 and TRBJ2-7, is SQTIHQWPATLVQPVGSPLSLECTVEGTSNPNLYWYRQAAGRGLQLLFYSVGIGQISSEVPQNLSASRPQDRQFILSSKKLLLSDSGFYLCAWTLGDFAYEQYFGPGTRLTVT.

V gene TRBV27 combines with J gene TRBJ2-7; D may be TRBD2 (5 bases). Trimming removed 0 bases at V and 7 bases at J, with 10 bases between. Germline CDR1 reads MNHEY; CDR2 reads SMNVEV (reference sequence). The CDR3 extends over 13 amino acids. CDR3 residues: CASSLSVPGEQYF. The DNA of the CDR3 is TGTGCCAGCAGTTTATCTGTCCCGGGGGAGCAGTACTTC.

The chain couples TRBV27 to TRBJ2-1; the match to TRBD1 covers 9 bases. V was pared by 7 bases and J by 9 bases, with 16 bases of the junction left unmatched. This CDR3 is 16 amino acids long. CDR1 MNHEY and CDR2 SMNVEV come from the germline V gene (reference sequence). The CDR3 DNA sequence: TGTGCCAGCACTGGCATGAGCGGACAGGGGAGTGGTGAGCAGTTCTTC. It encodes CASTGMSGQGSGEQFF.

The rearrangement uses TRBV7-2 and TRBJ2-5; 9 positions match TRBD2. Germline values: CDR1 SGHTA, CDR2 FQGNSA. The CDR3 is made up of 15 amino acids. J gave up 5 bases and V 2 bases, and 6 bases lay outside the gene matches. CDR3: CASSLILAGIETQYF. The DNA of the CDR3 is TGTGCCAGCAGCTTAATACTAGCGGGTATTGAGACCCAGTACTTC.

The J gene is TRBJ2-7, the V gene TRBV28, with TRBD1 matching over 7 bases. V was pared by 3 bases and J by 2 bases, with 7 bases of the junction left unmatched. The CDR3 loop spans 15 amino acids. Germline loops: CDR1 MDHEN, CDR2 SYDVKM. CDR3 bases: TGTGCCAGCAGTTTTGAGGGGGCTACCGCCTACGAGCAGTACTTC. Translation: CASSFEGATAYEQYF.

The chain combines TRBV28 with TRBJ2-1; the D gene is possibly TRBD1 (5 bases). This CDR3 region has 14 residues. CDR1 MDHEN and CDR2 SYDVKM come from the germline V gene. V was clipped by 2 bases and J by 3 bases, with 8 bases between them. The CDR3 DNA sequence: TGTGCCAGCAGTTTAGCCAGGGACTACAATGAGCAGTTCTTC. Translated, it gives CASSLARDYNEQFF.